The clone carrying this T cell receptor (beta chain) was seen only once. The data were taken from a study of cytomegalovirus exposure and HLA in healthy donors. CDR1 and CDR2 from the germline V gene are SGHNT and YYREEE (reference sequence). V gave up 4 bases and J gave up 0 bases, with 7 bases separating them. The length of the CDR3 is 14 residues. PCR amplification relied on 60 Vbeta primers (plus 13 Jbeta primers). TCRdb's copy holds only in-frame clones and misses some; the assay was immunoSEQ multiplex PCR. The repertoire holds 200,000 or so clones, with just over 75% as singletons. This sequence joins TRBV5-4 and TRBJ2-2; possibly TRBD2 for D (5 bases). This sequence was found in a young man in good health and CMV-seronegative. Material: PBMCs. The CDR3 DNA is TGTGCCAGCAGCGGAGCGGCGAACACCGGGGAGCTGTTTTTT. Its protein product is CASSGAANTGELFF.